This T cell receptor (beta chain) stems from a study of PD-L1 blockade in urothelial cancer. Across the study: T cells numbered a median of approximately 150,000 in the blood samples. Study outcomes and limitations: A below-median TCR clonality in blood before treatment predicted better survival.

Specified time point: peripheral blood 6 weeks after treatment start. To note about this clone: As yet, its antigen is unknown.

The assay was immunoSEQ multiplex PCR, and TCRdb's table has in-frame clones only and misses some. Of just over 40,000 clones in the sample, around 83% were seen once. The germline CDR1 and CDR2 sequences are SGHDT and YYEEEE. This CDR3 region has 15 residues. J was trimmed by 10 bases and V by 4 bases; bases with no gene match: 12. This clonotype originated in a man aged 65-85 years with urothelial cancer. Sample: PBMCs, taken around atezolizumab (anti-PD-L1) treatment. The chain links TRBV5-6 to TRBJ2-1; 9 positions agree with TRBD1. The CDR3: CASSQPGQGPKEQFF. CDR3 coding DNA: TGTGCCAGCAGCCAACCGGGACAGGGTCCCAAGGAGCAGTTCTTC.